The clone carrying this T cell receptor beta chain was detected a few times. This sample was included in a study of radiotherapy plus CTLA-4 blockade in lung cancer. J gave up 3 bases and V 5 bases, and 8 bases lay outside the gene matches. CDR3 length: 15 residues. Looked up from germline, CDR1 is SNHLY and CDR2 is FYNNEI. Measured with immunoSEQ multiplex PCR; TCRdb has only the in-frame clones, and not every one. Altogether tens of thousands of clones are present, just over 75% being singletons, with the ten largest covering roughly 4%. The chain joins TRBV2 to TRBJ2-5; 8 bases line up with TRBD1. The receptor's source is a human donor with non-small cell lung cancer who had a partial response to radiotherapy plus ipilimumab. The sequenced sample was peripheral blood, obtained from a patient treated with radiotherapy plus ipilimumab. CDR3 sequence reads: CASSSATGDEETQYF. The CDR3, as DNA: TGTGCCAGCAGTTCAGCGACAGGGGACGAAGAGACCCAGTACTTC.